Shown below are 32 T cell receptor beta chains from a single sample sequenced in a study of CD8 T cells in Susac syndrome. Random hexamers served to reverse transcribe roughly 0.45 to 1 ug RNA. TCRdb processed the immunoSEQ multiplex PCR reads anew with MiXCR; each CDR3 protein has one entry. The sample carries fewer than 100,000 distinct CDR3 sequences, around 90% recorded once. Sequenced: CD8+ T cells from PBMCs. The receptor set was obtained from a human donor with multiple sclerosis.

This sequence joins TRBV12-5 and TRBJ1-1; D is unresolved. CDR1 is LGHNT and CDR2 is FRNRAP in the germline V gene. This CDR3 is 12 amino acids long. V lost 3 bases and J lost 7, with 9 bases in between. The CDR3 loop reads CASGLATGEAFF. DNA for the CDR3: TGTGCTAGTGGTTTAGCCACGGGTGAAGCTTTCTTT.

The V call is TRBV30, the J call TRBJ2-2; D uncertain. V was shortened by 4 bases and J by 0 bases, with 9 bases between the two germline ends. The CDR3 length is 14 residues. In germline, CDR1 is GTSNPN, CDR2 SVGIG (reference sequence). Here the CDR3 DNA reads TGTGCCTGGATAGGTCACGCGAACACCGGGGAGCTGTTTTTT. Protein product: CAWIGHANTGELFF.

V usage is TRBV12-3 or TRBV12-4 and J usage is TRBJ1-1; D remains unclear. Trimming pared 3 bases from V and 0 bases from J, leaving 8 bases between. CDR3 size: 14 residues. The CDR3: CASSLSRMNTEAFF. CDR3 bases: TGTGCCAGCAGTTTGAGCAGAATGAACACTGAAGCTTTCTTT.

The chain is built from TRBV24-1 and TRBJ2-1; 7 bases align to TRBD1. After removal of 10 bases from V and 3 bases from J, the junction contained 8 bases not matched to a gene. The CDR3 has 14 amino acids. Germline CDR1 reads KGHDR; CDR2 reads SFDVKD. The CDR3 sequence: CATSRQGFYNEQFF. Written as DNA, the CDR3 is TGTGCCACAAGTAGACAGGGTTTCTACAATGAGCAGTTCTTC.

The chain recombines TRBV29-1 with TRBJ2-1; 8 bases match TRBD2. The V gene end was trimmed by 7 bases and the J gene end by 0 bases; junction bases not matched to a gene: 14. This CDR3 contains 17 residues. In germline, CDR1 is SQVTM, CDR2 ANQGSEA. Here the CDR3 DNA reads TGCAGCGGACTGGTTGGACTAGCCGAAAGCTCCTACAATGAGCAGTTCTTC. The encoded protein is CSGLVGLAESSYNEQFF.

This sequence joins TRBV5-6 and TRBJ2-7; TRBD1 agrees at 7 bases. The CDR3 extends over 15 amino acids. CDR1 SGHDT and CDR2 YYEEEE come from the germline V gene. The V gene end was trimmed by 3 bases and the J gene end by 2 bases; junction bases not matched to a gene: 8. CDR3 amino acids: CASSSTGDVTYEQYF. CDR3 sequence (DNA): TGTGCCAGCAGCTCCACAGGGGACGTCACCTACGAGCAGTACTTC.

This chain connects TRBV28 to TRBJ1-1, with D possibly matching TRBD1 (6 bases). With 6 bases removed from V and 5 bases from J, the gap between germline ends came to 19 bases. CDR3 size: 15 residues. Per the germline V gene, CDR1 is MDHEN and CDR2 is SYDVKM. This chain's CDR3 is CASRPMKGGETEAFF. CDR3 nucleotide sequence: TGTGCCAGCAGACCCATGAAGGGGGGAGAAACTGAAGCTTTCTTT.

The chain combines TRBV5-1 with TRBJ1-1, with TRBD1 matching over 8 bases. In germline, CDR1 is SGHRS, CDR2 YFSETQ. J was trimmed by 4 bases and V by 6 bases; bases with no gene match: 5. The CDR3 is made up of 13 amino acids. CDR3: CASTPQGATEAFF. CDR3 DNA sequence: TGCGCCAGCACCCCCCAGGGGGCCACTGAAGCTTTCTTT.

The table lists this clonotype with a few counts. The chain links TRBV6-1 to TRBJ2-2, with TRBD1 matching over 10 bases. Germline CDR1 MNHNS, CDR2 SASEGT. The CDR3 has 16 amino acids. The V and J ends lost 4 bases and 4 bases, in that order; junction bases with no gene match: 6. The CDR3: CASSADRGQSTGELFF. Written as DNA, the CDR3 is TGTGCCAGCAGTGCTGACAGGGGGCAGAGCACCGGGGAGCTGTTTTTT.

CDR3 sequence: CASNRMGQGPYEQYF. CDR3 sequence (DNA): TGTGCCAGTAACCGCATGGGACAGGGCCCCTACGAGCAGTACTTC. V gene TRBV19 combines with J gene TRBJ2-7, with 9 bases matching TRBD1. The CDR3 covers 15 residues. The germline V gene encodes CDR1 LNHDA and CDR2 SQIVND (reference sequence). J gave up 2 bases and V 7 bases, and 9 bases lay outside the gene matches.

This clonotype was picked up one time. This chain connects TRBV20-1 to TRBJ2-1, with TRBD2 identical over 12 bases. CDR1 is DFQATT, CDR2 SNEGSKA, per germline (reference sequence). J lost 7 bases, V lost 5 bases, and 9 bases had no gene match. The CDR3 loop spans 15 amino acids. Here the CDR3 reads CSADRLAGVSNEQFF. CDR3 in DNA: TGCAGTGCTGATAGACTAGCGGGAGTTAGTAATGAGCAGTTCTTC.

This clonotype was counted a single time. The rearrangement uses TRBV19 and TRBJ1-5; maybe TRBD1 (5 bases). Trimming pared 5 bases from V and 1 base from J, leaving 12 bases between. The CDR3 contains 15 residues. Germline values: CDR1 LNHDA, CDR2 SQIVND (reference sequence). CDR3 sequence: CASSPRGGSNQPQHF. The CDR3 nucleotides read TGTGCCAGTAGTCCTAGGGGAGGGAGCAATCAGCCCCAGCATTTT.

This chain connects TRBV15 to TRBJ2-4, with unresolved D. Trimming stripped 3 bases from V and 7 bases from J, with 13 bases between. This CDR3 contains 14 residues. From germline, CDR1 is LNHNV and CDR2 YYDKDF (reference sequence). The DNA of the CDR3 is TGTGCCACCAGCAGCCCCCTATCATCTAACATTCAGTACTTC. It encodes CATSSPLSSNIQYF.

This rearrangement joins TRBV30 to TRBJ1-5; D not certain. Germline CDR1 is GTSNPN and CDR2 is SVGIG (reference sequence). The ends were cut back, 0 bases at V and 3 bases at J, with 3 bases in the middle. The CDR3 contains 12 residues. This chain's CDR3 is CAWSVDNQPQHF. The DNA for the CDR3 is TGTGCCTGGAGTGTTGACAATCAGCCCCAGCATTTT.

CDR3 sequence: CASRALASVEQFF. Written as DNA, the CDR3 is TGTGCCAGCAGGGCCCTAGCCTCCGTTGAGCAGTTCTTC. The gene calls are TRBV6-5 and TRBJ2-1; tentatively, D is TRBD2 (5 bases). Trimming removed 6 bases at V and 9 bases at J, with 15 bases between. The germline V gene has CDR1 MNHEY and CDR2 SVGAGI. This CDR3 region has 13 residues.

The V and J genes are TRBV20-1 and TRBJ2-2; unclear D gene. Germline loops: CDR1 DFQATT, CDR2 SNEGSKA (reference sequence). Trimming left V 0 bases short and J 6 bases short, with 11 bases between. The CDR3 length is 14 residues. CDR3 amino acids: CSARDPANPGELFF. In nucleotides, the CDR3 is TGCAGTGCTAGAGATCCGGCCAACCCCGGGGAGCTGTTTTTT.

This clonotype came up a few times. This chain links TRBV19 with TRBJ2-2, with 9 bases fitting TRBD1. The CDR3 length is 15 residues. After removal of 1 base from V and 5 bases from J, the junction contained 2 bases not matched to a gene. Germline lookup yields CDR1 LNHDA and CDR2 SQIVND (reference sequence). Written as DNA, the CDR3 is TGTGCCAGTAGTATAGCCGGGACAGGGACCGGGGAGCTGTTTTTT. Its translation: CASSIAGTGTGELFF.

The rearrangement uses TRBV2 and TRBJ2-7; 7 bases line up with TRBD1. With V trimmed by 6 bases and J by 9 bases, 17 bases remained unmatched. The CDR3 is 15 amino acids. Germline CDR1 and CDR2: SNHLY and FYNNEI. The CDR3 protein is CASRNHRDSNWGQYF. The CDR3 bases are TGTGCCAGCAGGAATCACCGGGACAGCAATTGGGGGCAGTACTTC.

This chain links TRBV4-1 with TRBJ2-1; TRBD1 is a possible D gene (6 bases). Germline V gene data show CDR1 as MGHRA and CDR2 as YSYEKL. Trimming left V 3 bases short and J 8 bases short, with 17 bases between. This CDR3 region has 15 residues. The CDR3 reads CASSHHPGVPDEQFF. CDR3 coding DNA: TGCGCCAGCAGCCACCACCCAGGGGTTCCCGATGAGCAGTTCTTC.

This sequence joins TRBV25-1 and TRBJ2-7, with a weak D call TRBD2 (6 bases). The CDR3 totals 14 residues. The V gene lost 1 base and the J gene lost 2 bases, with 9 bases spanning the gap. In germline, CDR1 is MGHDK, CDR2 SYGVNS. This CDR3 is CASSEWEETYEQYF. The DNA of the CDR3 is TGTGCCAGCAGTGAATGGGAGGAAACCTACGAGCAGTACTTC.

V gene TRBV4-1 combines with J gene TRBJ2-7, with no clear D. V lost 1 base and J lost 6, with 10 bases in between. Looked up from germline, CDR1 is MGHRA and CDR2 is YSYEKL. CDR3 length: 13 residues. The CDR3 sequence: CASSQGGTVEQYF. As DNA, the CDR3 is TGCGCCAGCAGCCAAGGCGGAACGGTCGAGCAGTACTTC.

This clonotype was counted a few times. The V call is TRBV6-5, the J call TRBJ1-2; D remains unclear. Germline CDR1 MNHEY, CDR2 SVGAGI. V was trimmed by 2 bases and J by 8 bases, leaving 12 bases between them. CDR3 length: 13 residues. CDR3 region: CASSYGQTGGYTF. CDR3 nucleotide sequence: TGTGCCAGCAGTTACGGGCAAACGGGAGGCTACACCTTC.

This clonotype appeared a single time. J is TRBJ1-1 and V is TRBV29-1, with D perhaps matching TRBD1 (6 bases). The CDR3 consists of 14 residues. Germline V gene data show CDR1 as SQVTM and CDR2 as ANQGSEA. V shed 5 bases and J shed 2 bases, with 15 bases lying between them. This CDR3 reads CSVPRGAENTEAFF. The CDR3 DNA sequence: TGCAGCGTTCCACGGGGGGCAGAAAACACTGAAGCTTTCTTT.

J is TRBJ1-5 and V is TRBV11-2, with a possible D match to TRBD1 (6 bases). Germline assignment: CDR1 SGHAT and CDR2 FQNNGV. The CDR3 loop spans 18 amino acids. The V end lost 5 bases, the J end lost 1 base, and 21 bases lay between the germline ends. DNA for the CDR3: TGTGCCAGCAGCCGCGGGACACCTCATGGGGTCAGCAATCAGCCCCAGCATTTT. It specifies CASSRGTPHGVSNQPQHF. Looking up the rest from reference TRBV11-2 and TRBJ1-5 gives the full variable domain: EAGVAQSPRYKIIEKRQSVAFWCNPISGHATLYWYQQILGQGPKLLIQFQNNGVVDDSQLPKDRFSAERLKGVDSTLKIQPAKLEDSAVYLCASSRGTPHGVSNQPQHFGDGTRLSIL.

This clonotype appeared once. The J gene is TRBJ1-2, the V gene TRBV5-6; D unclear. Deletions cut 4 bases from V and 7 bases from J, with 11 bases between. Germline lookup yields CDR1 SGHDT and CDR2 YYEEEE. The CDR3 runs to 12 residues. This CDR3 is CASSPRRSGYTF. The CDR3 DNA reads as TGTGCCAGCAGCCCCCGTCGAAGTGGCTACACCTTC.

The chain has TRBV19 and TRBJ1-5; maybe TRBD1 (6 bases). With 7 bases removed from V and 0 bases from J, the gap between germline ends came to 16 bases. Germline CDR1 is LNHDA and CDR2 is SQIVND (reference sequence). This CDR3 contains 16 residues. CDR3 protein: CASNFRTEDSNQPQHF. The CDR3 nucleotides are TGTGCCAGTAATTTTCGGACAGAGGATAGCAATCAGCCCCAGCATTTT. The whole variable domain, filled in from reference TRBV19 and TRBJ1-5, reads DGGITQSPKYLFRKEGQNVTLSCEQNLNHDAMYWYRQDPGQGLRLIYYSQIVNDFQKGDIAEGYSVSREKKESFPLTVTSAQKNPTAFYLCASNFRTEDSNQPQHFGDGTRLSIL.

The chain carries TRBV6-1 and TRBJ2-1, with D perhaps TRBD2 (6 bases). The germline gives CDR1 MNHNS, CDR2 SASEGT. CDR3 length equals 16 residues. Trimming stripped 7 bases from V and 0 bases from J, with 16 bases between. The CDR3 nucleotides read TGTGCCAGCAAAGCGATAGCGGAGGGCTCCTACAATGAGCAGTTCTTC. Its translation: CASKAIAEGSYNEQFF.

The gene calls are TRBV27 and TRBJ2-1; no clear D. The CDR3 is 13 amino acids. CDR1 and CDR2 (germline): MNHEY, SMNVEV (reference sequence). Trimming left V 4 bases short and J 8 bases short, with 12 bases between. The CDR3 loop reads CASSSLDGHEQFF. The CDR3 bases are TGTGCCAGCAGTTCTCTGGACGGACATGAGCAGTTCTTC.

The chain uses TRBV5-4 and TRBJ1-2; D may be TRBD1 (6 bases). This CDR3 spans 14 amino acids. Between the trimmed V and J ends, which lost 5 bases and 4 bases, there was a span of 15 bases. CDR1 and CDR2 (germline): SGHNT, YYREEE (reference sequence). The DNA for the CDR3 is TGTGCCAGCAGGTATAGCGGGGGCGGCTATGGCTACACCTTC. It is translated as CASRYSGGGYGYTF.

This chain uses TRBV27 with TRBJ2-3; 7 bases align to TRBD1. V shed 5 bases and J 4 bases; nucleotides not matched to a gene: 3. Per germline, CDR1 MNHEY and CDR2 SMNVEV (reference sequence). The CDR3 covers 13 residues. CDR3 region: CASSLTGADTQYF. The CDR3 coding sequence is TGTGCCAGCAGTCTTACAGGGGCAGATACGCAGTATTTT.

This CDR3 reads CASSLPGYEQYF. In nucleotides, the CDR3 is TGTGCCAGCAGTTTACCCGGATACGAGCAGTACTTC. The genes are TRBV28 and TRBJ2-7; D gene uncertain. Germline CDR1 MDHEN, CDR2 SYDVKM. There are 12 residues in the CDR3. V lost 2 bases and J lost 4, with 6 bases in between.

The rearrangement uses TRBV29-1 and TRBJ2-7; D is possibly TRBD1 (6 bases). Germline V gene data show CDR1 as SQVTM and CDR2 as ANQGSEA. The CDR3 length is 13 residues. The V and J ends lost 4 bases and 2 bases respectively, with 12 bases between them. This chain's CDR3 is CSVAAGATYEQYF. The CDR3 DNA is TGCAGCGTTGCGGCAGGGGCAACCTACGAGCAGTACTTC.